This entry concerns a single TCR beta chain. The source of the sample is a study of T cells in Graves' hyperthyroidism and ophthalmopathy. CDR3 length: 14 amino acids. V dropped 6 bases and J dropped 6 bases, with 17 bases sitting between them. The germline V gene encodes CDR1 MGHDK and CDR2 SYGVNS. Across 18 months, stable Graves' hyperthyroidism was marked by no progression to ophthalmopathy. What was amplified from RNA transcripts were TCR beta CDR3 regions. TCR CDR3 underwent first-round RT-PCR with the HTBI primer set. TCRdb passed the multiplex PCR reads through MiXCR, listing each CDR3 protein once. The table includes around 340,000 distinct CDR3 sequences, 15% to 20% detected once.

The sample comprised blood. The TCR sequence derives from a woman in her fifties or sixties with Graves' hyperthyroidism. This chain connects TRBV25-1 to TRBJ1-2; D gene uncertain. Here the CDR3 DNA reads TGTGCCAGCAGGGAGACGGGGTTCGGGGATGGCTACACCTTC. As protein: CASRETGFGDGYTF.